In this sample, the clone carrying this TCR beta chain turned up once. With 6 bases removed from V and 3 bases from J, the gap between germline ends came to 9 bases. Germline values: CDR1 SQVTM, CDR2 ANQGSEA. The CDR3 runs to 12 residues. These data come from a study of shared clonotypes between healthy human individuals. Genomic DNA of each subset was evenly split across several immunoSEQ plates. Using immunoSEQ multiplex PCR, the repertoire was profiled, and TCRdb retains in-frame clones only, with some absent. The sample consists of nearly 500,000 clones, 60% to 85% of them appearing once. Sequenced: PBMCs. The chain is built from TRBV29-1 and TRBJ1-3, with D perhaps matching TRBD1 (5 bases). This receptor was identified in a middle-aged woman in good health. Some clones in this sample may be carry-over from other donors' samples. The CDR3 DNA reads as TGCAGCGTGGGGGGTGGTGGAAACACCATATATTTT. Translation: CSVGGGGNTIYF.